This T cell receptor (beta chain) was sequenced in a study of cytomegalovirus exposure and HLA in healthy donors. Overall study results and limits: Most TCR sequences were rare, but some public TCRs occurred in many donors. Sequencing probably produced one cluster of sequence variants that were highly shared.

PCR amplification relied on 60 Vbeta primers (plus 13 Jbeta primers). Sequencing was performed with immunoSEQ multiplex PCR; in TCRdb, only in-frame clones are kept and a portion is missing. The sample includes 150,000 to 200,000 clones, 75% to 85% of them seen just once. About this clone: Its antigen remains unknown.

The CDR3 is 11 residues long. Germline CDR1 MGHDK, CDR2 SYGVNS. Trimming shortened V by 3 bases and J by 4 bases, and 4 bases separated the two germline ends. The clonotype comes from a woman younger than 45 in good health and CMV-seropositive. What was sequenced was PBMCs. The rearrangement joins TRBV25-1 to TRBJ2-7; no definite D call. In DNA form, the CDR3 reads TGTGCCAGCAGTGAGTCGTACGAGCAGTACTTC. Its protein is CASSESYEQYF.